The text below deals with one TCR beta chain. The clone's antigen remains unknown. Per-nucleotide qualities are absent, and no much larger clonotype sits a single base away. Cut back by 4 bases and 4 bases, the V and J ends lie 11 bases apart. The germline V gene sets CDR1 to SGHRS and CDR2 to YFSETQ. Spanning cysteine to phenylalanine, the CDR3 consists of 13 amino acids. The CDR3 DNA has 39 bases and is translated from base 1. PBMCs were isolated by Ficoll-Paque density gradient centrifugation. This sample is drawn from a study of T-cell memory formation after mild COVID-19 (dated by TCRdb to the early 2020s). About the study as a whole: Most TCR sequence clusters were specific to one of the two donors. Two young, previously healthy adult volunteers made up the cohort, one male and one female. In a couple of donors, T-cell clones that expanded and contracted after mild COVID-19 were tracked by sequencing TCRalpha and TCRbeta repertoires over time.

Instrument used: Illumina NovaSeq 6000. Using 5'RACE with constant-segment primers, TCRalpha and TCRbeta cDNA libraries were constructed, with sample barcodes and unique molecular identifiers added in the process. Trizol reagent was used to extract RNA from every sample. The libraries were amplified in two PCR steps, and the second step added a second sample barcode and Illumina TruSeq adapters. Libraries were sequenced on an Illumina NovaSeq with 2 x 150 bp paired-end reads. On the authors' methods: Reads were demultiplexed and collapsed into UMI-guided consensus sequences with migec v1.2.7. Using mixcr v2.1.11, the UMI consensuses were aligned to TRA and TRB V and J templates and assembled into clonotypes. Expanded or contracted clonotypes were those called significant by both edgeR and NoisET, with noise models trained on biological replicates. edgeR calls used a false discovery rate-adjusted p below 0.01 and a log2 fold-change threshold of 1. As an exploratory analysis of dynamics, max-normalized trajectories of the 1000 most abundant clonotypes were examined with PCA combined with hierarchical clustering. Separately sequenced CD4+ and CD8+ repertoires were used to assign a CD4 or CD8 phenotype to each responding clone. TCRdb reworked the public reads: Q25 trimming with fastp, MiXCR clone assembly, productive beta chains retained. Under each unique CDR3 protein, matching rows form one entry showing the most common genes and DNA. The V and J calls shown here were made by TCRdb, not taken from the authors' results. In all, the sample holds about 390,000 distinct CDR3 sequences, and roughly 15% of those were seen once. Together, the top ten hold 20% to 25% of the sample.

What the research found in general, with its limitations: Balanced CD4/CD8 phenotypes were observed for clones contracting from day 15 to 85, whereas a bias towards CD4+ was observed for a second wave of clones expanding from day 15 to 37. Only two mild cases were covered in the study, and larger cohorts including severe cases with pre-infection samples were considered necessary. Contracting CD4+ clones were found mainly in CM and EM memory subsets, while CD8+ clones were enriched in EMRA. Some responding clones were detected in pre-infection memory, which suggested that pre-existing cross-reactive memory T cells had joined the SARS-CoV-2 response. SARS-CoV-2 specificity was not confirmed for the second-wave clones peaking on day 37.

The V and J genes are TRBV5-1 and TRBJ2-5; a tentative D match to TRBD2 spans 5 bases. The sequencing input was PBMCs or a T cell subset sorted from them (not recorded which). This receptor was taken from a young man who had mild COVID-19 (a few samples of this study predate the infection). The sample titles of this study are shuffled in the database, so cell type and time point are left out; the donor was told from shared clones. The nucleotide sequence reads TGCGCCAGCAGCGTCGGGATGGGAGAGACCCAGTACTTC. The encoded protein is CASSVGMGETQYF.